This T cell receptor beta chain was obtained from a study of cytomegalovirus exposure and HLA in healthy donors. A word on this clone: As yet, its antigen is unknown.

General study findings and limits: Accurate HLA-A and HLA-B prediction from TCR beta sequences was reported for most subjects. Per a prior analysis, the majority of TCR beta V segments were productive roughly 87% or roughly 30% of the time. By HLA locus, TCR association rates varied in a later analysis, with DRB1 showing the most and HLA-C the fewest. Across donors, presence/absence analyses took sequencing depth to be roughly uniform.

The primer mix had 60 Vbeta and 13 Jbeta primers. Using immunoSEQ multiplex PCR, the repertoire was profiled, and TCRdb retains in-frame clones only, with some absent. Its table records approximately 110,000 clones. Losses at the gene ends were 6 bases for V and 4 bases for J; bases not matched to a gene: 8. The CDR3 has 14 residues. Germline values: CDR1 SQVTM, CDR2 ANQGSEA. This chain connects TRBV29-1 to TRBJ2-5; TRBD2 agrees at 10 bases. The receptor was isolated from a man aged 25 to 40 in good health and CMV-seronegative. Material: PBMCs. As DNA, the CDR3 is TGCAGCGTCCCCCGGACTAGCGGCCGAGAGACCCAGTACTTC. Translation gives CSVPRTSGRETQYF.